This T cell receptor (beta chain) emerged from a study of shared clonotypes between healthy human individuals. Findings and caveats of the study: Represented diversity (both genetic and exposure-history) was limited by the small number of donors. Measured sharing among donors was expected to vary with sequencing depth. Apart from blood, nothing was sampled; tissue repertoires likely differ.

This clone appeared a single time. Its specificity is not known. The germline CDR1 and CDR2 sequences are MNHNY and SVGAGI (reference sequence). This CDR3 is 12 amino acids long. The V end lost 0 bases, the J end lost 6 bases, and 5 bases lay between the germline ends. Donors had no recently reported acute infections or vaccinations and were HIV-negative. Profiled with immunoSEQ multiplex PCR; TCRdb holds only in-frame clones, not every one. The sample lists millions of clones, roughly 94% seen once, with 0.13% in the top ten. The TCR originated in a man aged 18 to 30 in good health. The rearrangement uses TRBV6-6 and TRBJ1-2; D is undetermined. Sample: naive CD4+ T cells sorted from blood. Subset in this sample: CD45RA+ positively selected. Here the CDR3 reads CASSYSSNGYTF. The CDR3, as DNA: TGTGCCAGCAGTTACTCCTCTAATGGCTACACCTTC.